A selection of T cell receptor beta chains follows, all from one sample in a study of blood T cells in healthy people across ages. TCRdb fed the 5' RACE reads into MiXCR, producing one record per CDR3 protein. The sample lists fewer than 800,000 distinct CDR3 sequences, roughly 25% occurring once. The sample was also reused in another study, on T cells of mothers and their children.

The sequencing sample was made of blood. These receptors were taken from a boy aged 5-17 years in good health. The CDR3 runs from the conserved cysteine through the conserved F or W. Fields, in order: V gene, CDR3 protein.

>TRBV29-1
CSVGGQGTYGYTF
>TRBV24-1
CATSGGVGQYF
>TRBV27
CASSSGTGGMYEQFF
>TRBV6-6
CASRYRGEETQYF
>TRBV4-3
CASSQDPGGGVEQYF
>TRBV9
CASSPSTGNTEAFF
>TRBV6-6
CASRYQRGTTDAQYF
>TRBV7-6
CASSSTGTSGDTDTQYF
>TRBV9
CASSVASGELVEQYF
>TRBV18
CASSSGGIVNEQFF
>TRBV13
CASSSPPEGNIQYF
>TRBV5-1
CASSLGAMNWYEQYF
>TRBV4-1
CASSQVVGGAYNEQFF
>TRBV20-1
CSAAGTGVETQYF
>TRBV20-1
CSARRRTENQPQHF
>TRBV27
CASSPPPGGATDTQYF
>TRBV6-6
CASSYSATGELYGYTF
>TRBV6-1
CASSPGRGLQETQYF
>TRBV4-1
CASSQAGGSNEQYF
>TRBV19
CASSGTGGNQPQHF
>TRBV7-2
CASSLITSGTDTQYF
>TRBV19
CASRLDSYSYNGQFF
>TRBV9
CASSVEGGLAGGSYNEQFF
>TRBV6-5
CASSDRGRLKETQYF
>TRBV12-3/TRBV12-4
CASSLGAGREGETQYF
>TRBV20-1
CSARGVEGAEAFF
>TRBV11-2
CASSLWGGWEDTEVFF
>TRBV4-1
CASSQLERHLYGYTF
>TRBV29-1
CSVGDTSGNTIYF
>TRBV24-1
CATSDRKLAGYQETQYF
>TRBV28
CASSYWTEKNIQYF
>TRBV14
CASSHWGQDDYGYTF
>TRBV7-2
CASSLRGWGETQYF
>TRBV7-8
CASSPVTFATNEKLFF
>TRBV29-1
CSVENNYGYTF
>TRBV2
CALAGAPDTYNEQFF
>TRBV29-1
CSAGVASSPRNEQYF
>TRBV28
CASSTTGGQPQHF
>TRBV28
CASSSRDRANEQFF
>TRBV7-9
CASSPRTGGSSYNEQFF